This T cell receptor (beta chain) was recorded in a study of T cell repertoires in ileal Crohn's disease. As for the study in general: Thiopurines (about ten) or anti-TNF agents (around 19) were given postoperatively to about half. Whole-study results and caveats: Compared with CD4 T cells, sorted CD8 cells carried more expanded clones.

This sample's time point: neoterminal ileum biopsy at postoperative endoscopy, about 6 months after surgery. CDR1 LGHNA and CDR2 YSLEER come from the germline V gene. J gave up 5 bases and V 0 bases, and 14 bases lay outside the gene matches. The CDR3 covers 19 residues. The assay was immunoSEQ multiplex PCR, and TCRdb's table has in-frame clones only and misses some. The table shows some 14,000 clones, with 65% to 80% occurring only once. Points on this clone: As yet, its antigen is unknown.

The sample was ileal tissue. This clonotype originated in an adult with Crohn's disease. The V and J genes are TRBV4-3 and TRBJ2-7; TRBD2 matches at 12 bases. CDR3 sequence reads: CASSQDIGTSGYLAHEQYF. In DNA form, the CDR3 reads TGCGCCAGCAGCCAAGACATCGGGACTAGCGGGTACCTCGCCCACGAGCAGTACTTC.